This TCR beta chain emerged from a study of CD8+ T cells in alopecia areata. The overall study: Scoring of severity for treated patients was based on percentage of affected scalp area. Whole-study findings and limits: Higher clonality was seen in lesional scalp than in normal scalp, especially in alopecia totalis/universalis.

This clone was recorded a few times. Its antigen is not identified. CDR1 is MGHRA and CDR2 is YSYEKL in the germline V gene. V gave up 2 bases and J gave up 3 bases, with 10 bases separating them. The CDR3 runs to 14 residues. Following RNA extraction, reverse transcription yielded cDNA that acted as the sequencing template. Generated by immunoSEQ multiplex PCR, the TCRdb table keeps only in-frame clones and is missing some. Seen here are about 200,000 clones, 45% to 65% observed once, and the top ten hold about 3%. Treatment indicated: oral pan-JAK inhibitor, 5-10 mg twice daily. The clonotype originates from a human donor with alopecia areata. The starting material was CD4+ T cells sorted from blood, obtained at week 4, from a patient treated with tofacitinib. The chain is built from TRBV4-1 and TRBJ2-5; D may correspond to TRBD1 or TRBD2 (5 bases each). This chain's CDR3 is CASSQPGPKETQYF. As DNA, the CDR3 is TGCGCCAGCAGCCAACCGGGACCTAAAGAGACCCAGTACTTC.